The sequence of this T cell receptor (beta chain) was determined in a study of T cells in Graves' hyperthyroidism and ophthalmopathy. Study observations and caveats: Among thyroid clonotypes expanded above 0.001, most also appeared in blood. A median 6.5 months before onset, the model predicted ophthalmopathy.

Germline V gives CDR1 DFQATT, CDR2 SNEGSKA (reference sequence). V was clipped by 6 bases and J by 2 bases, with 11 bases between them. The CDR3 sequence is 12 residues long. This clonotype was seen at least ten times. What it binds is not known. Pregnant or lactating patients were excluded, as were those with uncontrolled infection or other autoimmune disease. TCR beta CDR3 sequences were amplified from RNA transcripts. First-round RT-PCR of the TCR CDR3 relied on the HTBI primer set. Each CDR3 protein gets one entry after TCRdb re-called the multiplex PCR reads with MiXCR. Altogether roughly 500,000 distinct CDR3 sequences are present, 40% to 50% being singletons, with the ten largest covering 44%.

What was sequenced was peripheral blood or thyroid tissue (not recorded which). V gene TRBV20-1 combines with J gene TRBJ2-7; D remains ambiguous. This TCR came from an adult woman with Graves' disease, either hyperthyroidism or ophthalmopathy (not recorded which). In DNA, the CDR3 is TGCAGTGCCACCCCCGCCGCCTACGAGCAGTACTTC. It encodes CSATPAAYEQYF.